This TCR beta chain was sequenced for a study of cytomegalovirus exposure and HLA in healthy donors (dated 2017 in TCRdb). Notes on the research overall: An earlier analysis of roughly 570 of the donors reported under 300 Gb of sequence data and about 120 million unique TCR beta sequences obtained from 150 million to 200 million T cells. An early release that covered roughly 600 HLA-typed donors contained approximately 300 gigabases of sequencing data and around 85 million unique TCR sequences. Of the roughly 400 genotyped donors, around 81% fell in the genetic ancestry cluster associated with self-reported Caucasian donors. The study aimed to test whether cataloging public T cell receptors could reveal signatures of past pathogen exposure. The T cell repertoires of 550 to 850 subjects were profiled by immunosequencing and related to cytomegalovirus serostatus. In addition to the first cohort of around 670 subjects, a separate validation cohort of 130 or so different subjects was used. High-throughput TCR immunosequencing, statistical association of individual TCRs with disease status, and machine learning were combined to predict cytomegalovirus infection status. To study patterns of TCR occurrence, a later analysis re-analyzed previously published TCR beta repertoires from 666 donors and added high-resolution HLA genotyping. Rather than drawing on any new phenotypic data, the later analysis identified candidate immune exposures from TCR beta sequences and the way those sequences occurred across donors. An earlier analysis of around 580 of the donors used high-throughput TCR beta sequencing to judge whether each TCR beta V gene segment behaved as functional or pseudogenic. Donor age, sex, ethnicity and CMV serostatus were collected together with the repertoire data. A later genetic analysis took genome-wide SNP genotypes for about 55% of the 666 donors and used that subset as a discovery cohort. All discovery cohort repertoires had been generated on a single sequencing platform. HLA typing covered class I and class II loci at four-digit resolution. Typing coverage differed by locus: A, B, C, DRB1 and DQB1 were typed in about 620-640 donors, DQA1 in 522, DPA1 in approximately 600, and DPB1 in around 440. Several DR-DQ haplotypes were handled as single units for association and clustering, since linkage in the cohort was strong. Among 300 to 500 genotyped donors of the cohort, an average of around 240,000 unique TCR beta nucleotide sequences was sequenced per donor, of which about 18% were non-productive.

The CDR3 starts with the cysteine, ends with the phenylalanine, and has 15 residues. The sequence is cut down to CDR3 DNA, 45 bases in frame from base 1. Per the germline V gene (reference sequence), SEHNR is the CDR1 and FQNEAQ is the CDR2. To prepare the library, the immunoSEQ multiplex PCR assay was applied. A mixture of 60 forward primers for TCR Vbeta segments and 13 reverse primers for TCR Jbeta segments was used in the multiplex PCR. Amplification of the CDR3 region of rearranged TCR beta genes was performed with a multiplex PCR assay on genomic DNA. The Illumina HiSeq System was used to sequence the amplified TCR beta libraries as 87-base-pair reads. Per the authors' processing: In a later analysis, roughly 80 million unique TCR beta chains were counted across the 650 to 750 repertoires, and about 10 million of these chains were shared by at least two donors. A nearest-neighbor algorithm error-corrected the raw reads and collapsed the reads into unique sequences, merging closely related sequences to remove PCR and sequencing errors. CDR3 sequences were aligned to IMGT reference sequences to assign V, D and J gene segments. For a sequence to be retained, at least a six-nucleotide match to both a V gene segment and a J gene segment was required. Rearrangements were classified as productive when the CDR3 lacked stop codons and remained in frame with V and J, and all other rearrangements were classified as non-productive. CDR3 was defined by IMGT convention, running from the second conserved V-encoded cysteine to the conserved J-encoded phenylalanine. Sequences without an unambiguous match to a single V gene segment were excluded from the earlier analysis of 500 to 700 of the donors. An earlier analysis of 550 to 650 of the donors classified V segments as functional when productive rearrangements were above 56.7% and as segregating when the standard deviation between donors was above 5%. To diagnose cytomegalovirus status from the catalog of TCR beta chain sequences, a statistical classification framework was built. In a later analysis, V and J genes were assigned by comparing TCR nucleotide sequences against IMGT/GENE-DB human TR gene sequences. The TCRdist pipeline was used in a later analysis to assign CDR3 sequences and most-parsimonious VDJ recombination scenarios. In a later analysis, every TCR beta chain was defined by the combination of its CDR3 amino acid sequence and its V-gene family, and reads without a unique V-gene family were dropped. As a way to deal with suspected cross-contamination and a sequencing artifact, a later analysis dropped under 600 nucleotide sequences that were highly shared and had low generation probability. A later analysis calculated a clonal expansion index for each public chain from normalized within-repertoire ranks of inferred template counts. A later analysis computed generation probabilities with a VDJ recombination model fitted to out-of-frame rearrangements, and checked the results against IGoR. In a later analysis, TCR-TCR, TCR-HLA and TCR-CMV co-occurrence was scored with hypergeometric tests, and a repertoire-size bias correction was applied to TCR pairs. In a later analysis, false discovery rates were estimated by permuting HLA or CMV assignments 20 times. In a later analysis, co-occurring TCRs were grouped with DBSCAN, and TCRdist sequence similarity was added when clustering was performed within HLA-allele-positive subsets. Repertoires with fewer than 30,000 or more than 120,000 public chains, plus five repertoires with anomalous nucleotide sharing, were excluded from co-occurrence clustering. As stored in TCRdb, this immuneACCESS dataset retains in-frame rearrangements with V and J assigned. A fraction of the clones does not appear; measured against another copy, unresolved V genes explain less than half of the discrepancy, and the remainder lacks a known reason. The DNA was the basis for D and trimming; V, J and clone size are from that table. This sample is represented by more than 200,000 clones; around 83% of them were singletons. The ten largest make up approximately 1.5% of the sample.

In total, more than 500 healthy bone marrow donors made up the cohort. All cohort members were sampled while nominally healthy, although unrecorded immune exposures were likely present. The donor was CMV seronegative and was included in the group of around 320 seronegative cohort members. Each donor provided a peripheral blood sample, and peripheral blood mononuclear cells were used for TCR beta sequencing. The Qiagen DNeasy Blood Extraction Kit was used to extract genomic DNA from the blood cell samples. To note about this clone: There is no known antigen for this receptor. A read error may produce the germline difference seen at one junction end.

The full study reports these points: Because some donors lacked HLA typing at each locus, the association tests relied only on the typed subset. According to a later analysis, parvovirus B19, influenza, CMV and Epstein-Barr virus appeared linked to several top co-occurrence clusters. A total of fewer than 200 TCR beta chains were listed by the study as associated with cytomegalovirus. In a later genetic analysis, a missense DCLRE1C variant was associated with V-gene and J-gene trimming of TCR beta chains, and the association was replicated in an independent cohort. According to the authors, the approach could potentially be generalized to other disease states and immunological phenotypes. Most CMV-associated TCR beta chains appeared to be HLA-restricted in a later analysis, and the HLA associations seemed to be driven largely by CMV exposure. Most TCR sequences were seen in very few donors, while some public TCRs were found in many individuals. Three of the identified cytomegalovirus-associated TCR beta chains were confirmed in vitro to be specific for cytomegalovirus antigens. A later analysis found that TCR association rates varied across HLA loci, with DRB1 alleles showing the most associated TCRs and HLA-C alleles the fewest. In a later analysis, HLA-associated TCR beta chains were found to be more clonally expanded and to have lower generation probabilities than equally common non-associated chains. The cohort was sequenced for TCR beta chains only, and without alpha or paired-chain data the features that could be detected were limited. Roughly uniform sequencing depth across donors was assumed in presence/absence analyses, although this assumption may not hold. In a later genetic analysis, fewer N-insertions in productive TCRs were reported among donors in an Asian-associated ancestry cluster than the approximately 710-donor mean. Broadly in line with IMGT annotations, most TCR beta V segments showed up in productive rearrangements about 87% or about 30% of the time in an earlier analysis of several hundred of the donors. Correlated functional status among segregating V segments might be attributable to linkage disequilibrium, but an unknown experimental factor could not be ruled out. A group of highly shared sequence variants was considered likely to be a technical artifact of the sequencing pipeline. A further reported finding was that TCR beta sequences accurately predicted the HLA-A and HLA-B alleles for most subjects in the first cohort. The classifier was reported to diagnose cytomegalovirus status with high specificity and sensitivity in both the original and validation cohorts. Specific HLA alleles were associated with 15,000 to 20,000 TCR beta sequences at a false discovery rate of 0.05 in a later analysis. The only immune exposure information available for the cohort was CMV serostatus. Because the 87-base-pair reads could not distinguish some IMGT-functional V segments, including TRBV6-2 and TRBV6-3, those segments were excluded. The earlier analysis of fewer than 750 of the donors excluded about 16 rarely observed V segments, including chromosome 9 orphons, because counts were too low. Strong co-occurrence of HLA alleles, especially DR and DQ, made assigning TCR associations to individual alleles difficult.

The sequence was collected from a girl aged 5-17 years in good health and CMV-seronegative. The chain was built from TRBV7-9 and TRBJ1-2; the D gene lacks a confident call. The sequencing sample was made of PBMCs. CDR3 region: CSSSLVGSKNYGYTF. The nucleotide sequence is given as TGTTCCAGCAGCTTAGTGGGCAGTAAAAACTATGGCTACACCTTC.